Listed below are T cell receptor beta chains from one sample, sequenced in a study of glioma-infiltrating T cells after dendritic cell vaccination. TCRdb's table, derived via immunoSEQ multiplex PCR, lists solely in-frame clones and lacks some. The sample yields about 65,000 clones, about 89% seen once. This sample comprised blood, obtained after dendritic cell vaccination. The receptors come from a human donor with glioblastoma. CDR3s include the opening cysteine and the closing phenylalanine or tryptophan. The D gene is left open where the match is weak. Expanded clones are given a class, and other clones once, few, many or no size at all.

>TRBD2|medium-sized|TRBJ2-4|TRBV25-1
CASSGPTGGSAKNIQYF
TGTGCCAGCAGCGGACCAACGGGAGGCTCCGCCAAAAACATTCAGTACTTC
>NA|NA|TRBJ1-2|TRBV25-1
CASSEYPGGYTF
TGTGCCAGCAGTGAATACCCGGGAGGCTACACCTTC
>TRBD1|NA|TRBJ2-1|TRBV30
CAWTEFFLGQGGYNEQFF
TGTGCCTGGACCGAATTCTTTCTGGGACAGGGGGGATACAATGAGCAGTTCTTC
>NA|NA|TRBJ2-3|TRBV27
CASSLARGVGTDTQYF
TGTGCCAGCAGTTTAGCCCGAGGTGTCGGCACAGATACGCAGTATTTT
>TRBD2|NA|TRBJ2-7|TRBV7-6
CASSLRTSGTYEQYF
TGTGCCAGCAGCTTAAGGACTAGCGGGACCTACGAGCAGTACTTC
>TRBD1|NA|TRBJ2-7|TRBV30
CAWRRQGAAEQYF
TGTGCCTGGCGCCGACAGGGGGCGGCCGAGCAGTACTTC
>NA|NA|TRBJ1-1|TRBV5-4
CASSSPRNTEAFF
TGTGCCAGCAGCTCCCCGCGGAACACTGAAGCTTTCTTT
>NA|NA|TRBJ2-3|TRBV5-1
CASSLGSGTSTDTQYF
TGCGCCAGCAGCTTGGGTAGCGGCACTAGCACAGATACGCAGTATTTT
>NA|NA|TRBJ2-2|TRBV9
CASSFRREPGELFF
TGTGCCAGCAGCTTCAGGAGGGAACCCGGGGAGCTGTTTTTT
>TRBD2|once|TRBJ2-1|TRBV10-3
CAIRGSGGEYNEQFF
TGTGCCATCAGGGGAAGCGGGGGGGAATACAATGAGCAGTTCTTC
>NA|NA|TRBJ2-5|TRBV6-5
CASSYSVGETQYF
TGTGCCAGCAGTTACTCCGTCGGGGAGACCCAGTACTTC
>NA|NA|TRBJ2-3|TRBV15
CATSRAGSSVTDTQYF
TGTGCCACCAGCAGAGCGGGGAGTTCGGTCACAGATACGCAGTATTTT
>NA|NA|TRBJ1-1|TRBV28
CASSSTGGGPEAFF
TGTGCCAGCAGTTCGACCGGGGGGGGGCCTGAAGCTTTCTTT
>NA|NA|TRBJ1-1|TRBV11-2
CASSLRFGVQNTEAFF
TGTGCCAGCAGCTTACGGTTCGGGGTGCAGAACACTGAAGCTTTCTTT
>NA|NA|TRBJ2-7|TRBV30
CAWSRVSGYEQYF
TGTGCCTGGAGTAGGGTCAGCGGGTACGAGCAGTACTTC
>NA|NA|TRBJ2-1|TRBV6-5
CASSYSRGPLYNEQFF
TGTGCCAGCAGTTACTCTCGCGGGCCACTCTACAATGAGCAGTTCTTC
>NA|NA|TRBJ2-7|TRBV27
CASSSWQASYEQYF
TGTGCCAGCAGTTCTTGGCAGGCCTCCTACGAGCAGTACTTC
>TRBD1|NA|TRBJ1-1|TRBV5-1
CASSISGGQGSTEAFF
TGCGCCAGCAGCATAAGCGGTGGACAGGGTAGCACTGAAGCTTTCTTT
>NA|NA|TRBJ1-1|TRBV6-5
CASSYVAGEAFF
TGTGCCAGCAGTTACGTTGCGGGAGAAGCTTTCTTT
>NA|NA|TRBJ2-3|TRBV5-1
CASSLAGGRDTDTQYF
TGCGCCAGCAGCTTGGCCGGGGGTCGAGACACAGATACGCAGTATTTT
>TRBD2|few|TRBJ2-3|TRBV11-2
CASSLGGLAGGSDDTQYF
TGTGCCAGCAGCTTAGGGGGACTAGCGGGAGGGTCTGATGATACGCAGTATTTT
>TRBD2|few|TRBJ2-1|TRBV11-3
CASSSRTSGSHEQFF
TGTGCCAGCAGCTCCAGGACTAGCGGGAGTCATGAGCAGTTCTTC
>TRBD1|NA|TRBJ2-2|TRBV5-1
CASSPLGTGPELFF
TGCGCCAGCAGCCCCCTGGGGACAGGCCCCGAGCTGTTTTTT
>NA|NA|TRBJ2-1|TRBV9
CASSAPGQTSYNEQFF
TGTGCCAGCAGCGCCCCCGGACAGACTTCCTACAATGAGCAGTTCTTC
>TRBD2|NA|TRBJ2-3|TRBV16
CASSGGQRGSDTQYF
TGTGCCAGCAGTGGAGGCCAGCGGGGCTCAGATACGCAGTATTTT
>NA|NA|TRBJ1-2|TRBV6-5
CASSYGRGHTF
TGTGCCAGCAGTTACGGGCGGGGCCACACCTTC
>TRBD2|NA|TRBJ2-3|TRBV7-9
CASSAGGIPDTQYF
TGTGCCAGCAGCGCCGGGGGGATCCCAGATACGCAGTATTTT
>NA|NA|TRBJ2-1|TRBV5-4
CASSSTYNNEQFF
TGTGCCAGCAGCTCCACCTATAACAATGAGCAGTTCTTC
>NA|NA|TRBJ1-1|TRBV6-1
CASSKGQLEAFF
TGTGCCAGCAGCAAAGGACAGCTTGAAGCTTTCTTT
>TRBD1|NA|TRBJ1-3|TRBV11-1
CASSDRTGQGIYTIYF
TGTGCCAGCAGCGATCGAACGGGACAGGGGATTTACACCATATATTTT
>NA|NA|TRBJ1-1|TRBV9
CVSSVKPNTEAFF
TGTGTCAGCAGCGTGAAGCCGAACACTGAAGCTTTCTTT
>NA|NA|TRBJ2-2|TRBV7-2
CASSLGGTGELFF
TGTGCCAGCAGCTTAGGAGGGACCGGGGAGCTGTTTTTT
>TRBD2|NA|TRBJ2-4|TRBV6-6
CASSGGGPNIQYF
TGTGCCAGCAGTGGGGGAGGGCCGAACATTCAGTACTTC
>NA|NA|TRBJ1-5|TRBV6-1
CASSGGFYSNQPQHF
TGTGCCAGCAGTGGAGGGTTTTATAGCAATCAGCCCCAGCATTTT
>NA|NA|TRBJ2-3|TRBV5-1
CASSLGGGTDTQYF
TGCGCCAGCAGCTTGGGAGGGGGAACAGATACGCAGTATTTT
>TRBD1|NA|TRBJ2-5|TRBV30
CAWARDRGLETQYF
TGTGCCTGGGCTCGGGACAGGGGGCTTGAGACCCAGTACTTC
>TRBD2|once|TRBJ2-3|TRBV5-1
CASSIGTGGGTDTQYF
TGCGCCAGCAGCATTGGAACGGGGGGGGGCACAGATACGCAGTATTTT